This T cell receptor (beta chain) was documented in a study of CD8 T cells in Susac syndrome. Reverse transcription of about 0.5 to 1 ug RNA was carried out with random hexamers. It was immunoSEQ multiplex PCR that amplified TCR beta CDR3 across 54 Vbeta and 13 Jbeta. TCRdb reprocessed the immunoSEQ multiplex PCR reads with MiXCR, giving one entry per CDR3 protein. This table has tens of thousands of distinct CDR3 sequences, 90% to 95% appearing once. Sequencing targeted TCR beta in blood CD8+ and CD4+ T cells. Each Susac syndrome patient had definite or probable disease by recently defined criteria. About this clonotype itself: No antigen is known for it.

Findings and caveats of the study: In Susac patients, clonal expansion was not detected in CD4+ cells.

The germline V gene encodes CDR1 SGHTA and CDR2 FQGNSA. Deletions cut 0 bases from V and 6 bases from J, with 9 bases between. The CDR3 is made up of 14 amino acids. The receptor was isolated from a human donor with Susac syndrome. V gene TRBV7-2 combines with J gene TRBJ1-5, with D uncertain. The sample was CD4+ T cells from PBMCs. The CDR3 sequence: CASSLAITGQPQHF. The CDR3 DNA is TGTGCCAGCAGCTTAGCAATCACGGGTCAGCCCCAGCATTTT. The entire variable domain, with the rest obtained from reference TRBV7-2 and TRBJ1-5, is as follows: GAGVSQSPSNKVTEKGKDVELRCDPISGHTALYWYRQSLGQGLEFLIYFQGNSAPDKSGLPSDRFSAERTGGSVSTLTIQRTQQEDSAVYLCASSLAITGQPQHFGDGTRLSIL.